This TCR beta chain emerged from a study of T cell repertoires in cytomegalovirus infection. Study information: CMV epitopes used comprised recently identified HLA-C-restricted ones and well-studied HLA-B-restricted ones. Public signatures in TCR beta pointed to CMV infection and matching HLA type. General study findings and limits: Of the TCR beta families, the public ones yielded a cumulative frequency that identified carriers of CMV plus the relevant HLA. The response measured ex vivo was dominated by TCR beta clonotypes (HLA-C-restricted and CMV-specific).

The CDR3 extends over 13 amino acids. In germline, CDR1 is DFQATT, CDR2 SNEGSKA (reference sequence). Between the trimmed V and J ends, which lost 7 bases and 5 bases, there was a span of 15 bases. As to this clonotype: Its specificity is unknown.

TCRdb analysed the reads with MiXCR anew, one entry per CDR3 protein. The table lists about 400,000 distinct CDR3 sequences, roughly 34% of them singletons. The source material was cultured PBMCs, sampled from culture after CMV antigen stimulation. This TCR came from a human donor in good health (CMV status not recorded). Some clones in this sample may be carry-over from other donors' samples. This sequence joins TRBV20-1 and TRBJ1-5; D remains unclear. CDR3 in amino acids: CSGRQVYDQPQHF. The DNA for the CDR3 is TGCAGTGGGAGGCAGGTCTACGATCAGCCCCAGCATTTT.